The source of this TCR beta chain is a study of T cells after yellow fever vaccination. Trimming cost V 6 bases and J 4 bases; bases outside gene matches: 9. The CDR3 length is 14 residues. From germline, CDR1 is DFQATT and CDR2 SNEGSKA (reference sequence). Turning to this clonotype: What it binds is not known.

Synthesis of TCR cDNA relied on 5'RACE template switching, which attached a universal primer site and UMIs. TCRdb ran MiXCR on the 5' RACE reads and lists one entry per CDR3 protein. The sample has under 300,000 distinct CDR3 sequences; roughly 6.8% are singletons. General observations from the study: Compared with primary, the secondary response was weaker and peaked at day 5, not 15. Relatively few clonotypes were ones that appeared in both CD4 and CD8 compartments. FACS-sorted repertoires could contain abundant clonotypes contaminating from the bulk population.

The J gene is TRBJ1-3, the V gene TRBV20-1, with 7 nucleotides matching TRBD1. The material sequenced was CD4+ T cells sorted from PBMCs, taken on the day of the yellow fever booster vaccination. The source is a man aged 30-40 years who received the YFV17D yellow fever vaccine. The CDR3 region is CSARKGGAGNTIYF. In DNA, the CDR3 is TGCAGTGCCAGAAAAGGGGGCGCAGGAAACACCATATATTTT.